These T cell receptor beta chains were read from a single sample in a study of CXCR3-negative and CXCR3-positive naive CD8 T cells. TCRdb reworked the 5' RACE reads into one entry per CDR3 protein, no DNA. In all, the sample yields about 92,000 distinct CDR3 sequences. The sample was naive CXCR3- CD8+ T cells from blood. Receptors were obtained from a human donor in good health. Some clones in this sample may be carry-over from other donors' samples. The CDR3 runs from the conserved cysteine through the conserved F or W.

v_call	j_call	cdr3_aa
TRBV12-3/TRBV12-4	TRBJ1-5	CASSFTARGQPQHF
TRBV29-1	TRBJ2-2	CSVEDRGYNSGELFF
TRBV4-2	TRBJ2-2	CASSQDTANTGELFF
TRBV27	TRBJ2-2	CASSFSGTGELFF
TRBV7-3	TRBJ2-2	CASSPYLTSGGPRGTGELFF
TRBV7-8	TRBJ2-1	CASSLAFTSGTLIFF
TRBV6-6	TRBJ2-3	CAIGLGASESTDTQYF
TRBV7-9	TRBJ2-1	CASSPGAGEQFF
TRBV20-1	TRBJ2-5	CSARKTVKKTQYF
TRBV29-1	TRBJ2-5	CSVEDTPPLAGPGTQYF
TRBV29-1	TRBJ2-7	CSVVSRAGTGDEQYF
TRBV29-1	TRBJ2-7	CSARGDGNSYEQYF
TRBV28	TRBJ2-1	CASSLGLAAYNEQFF
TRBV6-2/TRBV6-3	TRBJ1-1	CASRHGGLWTGAPEAFF
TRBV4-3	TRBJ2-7	CASSPDSRGEQYF
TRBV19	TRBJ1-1	CASSITGVLVEAFF
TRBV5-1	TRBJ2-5	CASSLEAARGTQYF
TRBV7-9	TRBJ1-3	CASSSEGGNTIYF
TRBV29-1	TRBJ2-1	CSLVPGSGLDEQFF
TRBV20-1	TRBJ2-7	CSARDFQGPYEQYF
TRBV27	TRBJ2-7	CASSLGDRPYEQYF
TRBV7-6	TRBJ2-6	CASSLEGRVIGANVLTF
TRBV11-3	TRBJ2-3	CASSQAGGGSTDTQYF
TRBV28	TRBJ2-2	CASSGPTANRGLYTGELFF
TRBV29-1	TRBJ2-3	CSVDGLAGGEPTDTQYF
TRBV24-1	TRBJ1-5	CATSDTGGQPQHF
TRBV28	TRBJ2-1	CASSPPRGRASNEQFF
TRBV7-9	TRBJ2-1	CASSPRSPAGVSTEQFF
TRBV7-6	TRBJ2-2	CASTTPPVTGELFF
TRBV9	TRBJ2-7	CASSPADSYEQYF
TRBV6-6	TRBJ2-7	CASSYLLPTSGRAGEQYF
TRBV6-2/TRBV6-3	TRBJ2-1	CASSYSKVIGGDEQFF
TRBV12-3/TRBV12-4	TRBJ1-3	CATAPTGAGNTIYF
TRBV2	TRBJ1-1	CAIGDRTEAFF
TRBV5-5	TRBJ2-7	CASRLGAGPYEQYF
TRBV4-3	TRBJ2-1	CASSQDRVIAGYNEQFF
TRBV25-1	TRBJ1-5	CASSEHNQPQHF
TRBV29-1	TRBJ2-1	CSVRTATTYNEQFF
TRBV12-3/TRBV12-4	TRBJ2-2	CASTGTGLAGELFF
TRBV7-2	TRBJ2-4	CASRTSPGAKNIQYF
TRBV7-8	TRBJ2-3	CASSSYGTGGHTDTQYF
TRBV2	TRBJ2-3	CASAGGGGNTDTQYF
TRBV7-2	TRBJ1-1	CASTPSHSIGTEAFF
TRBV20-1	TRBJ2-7	CSASTGGMDEQYF
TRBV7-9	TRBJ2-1	CASSLHFPTGFEQFF
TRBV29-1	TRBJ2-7	CSVDSDTSYEQYF
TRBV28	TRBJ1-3	CASRENQGFSGNTIYF
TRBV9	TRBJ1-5	CASSVSGTNQPQHF
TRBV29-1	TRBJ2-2	CSVPGQVGGELFF
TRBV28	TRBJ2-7	CASSQGDGSSYEQYF
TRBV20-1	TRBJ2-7	CSAIPLGLAGHYEQYF
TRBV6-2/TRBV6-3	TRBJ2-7	CASSPGVARAYEQYF
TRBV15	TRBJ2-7	CATSVPEGRTGAYEQYF
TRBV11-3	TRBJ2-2	CASSSISTDGQWVQNTGELFF
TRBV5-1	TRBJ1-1	CASSLGGHTEAFF